A single sample is the source of the 15 T cell receptor beta chains below, sequenced in a study of technical replicates of blood from a few donors. Repertoires were generated with immunoSEQ multiplex PCR, while TCRdb's copy carries only in-frame clones and drops some. This sample has tens of thousands of clones; around 94% occur once, and the top ten carry 0.38%. Source material: T cells isolated from PBMCs. Receptors were obtained from a human donor in good health.

The chain recombines TRBV2 with TRBJ2-3; D gene unclear. Germline loops: CDR1 SNHLY, CDR2 FYNNEI. This CDR3 comprises 13 residues. V shed 1 base and J shed 6 bases, with 8 bases lying between them. The CDR3 sequence: CASSEGSSDTQYF. DNA for the CDR3: TGTGCCAGCAGTGAAGGTAGCTCTGATACGCAGTATTTT.

The V gene is TRBV10-2, the J gene TRBJ2-7; possibly TRBD2 for D (5 bases). Trimming took off 5 bases at V and 1 base at J, with 12 bases between the two ends. There are 14 residues in the CDR3. Germline assignment: CDR1 WSHSY and CDR2 SAAADI. This CDR3 reads CASSLNGISYEQYF. As DNA, the CDR3 is TGCGCCAGCAGTTTAAACGGGATTTCCTACGAGCAGTACTTC.

As to this clone: An end of the junction differs from the germline gene, which may be a read error. The J gene is TRBJ2-7, the V gene TRBV25-1; 9 bases line up with TRBD2. The CDR3 contains 13 residues. CDR1 MGHDK and CDR2 SYGVNS come from the germline V gene. As DNA, the CDR3 is TGTGCCAGCAGTGAAGTAACGGCGGGAGGGATCAACTTC. The encoded protein is CASSEVTAGGINF.

The rearrangement joins TRBV7-9 to TRBJ1-1, with TRBD1 matching over 9 bases. The CDR3 covers 14 residues. The junction had 5 bases not matched to a gene; V was cut back by 5 bases and J by 4 bases. The germline gives CDR1 SEHNR, CDR2 FQNEAQ (reference sequence). CDR3 nucleotide sequence: TGTGCCAGCAGCCCCCAGGACAGGGGCACTGAAGCTTTCTTT. This encodes CASSPQDRGTEAFF.

The chain recombines TRBV4-1 with TRBJ2-1, with TRBD2 identical over 9 bases. The CDR3 contains 15 residues. Losses at the gene ends were 0 bases for V and 8 bases for J; bases not matched to a gene: 5. From germline, CDR1 is MGHRA and CDR2 YSYEKL. CDR3 DNA: TGCGCCAGCAGCCAAGAGTGGGGACTAGCCCATGAGCAGTTCTTC. Protein product: CASSQEWGLAHEQFF.

J is TRBJ1-1 and V is TRBV28, with TRBD1 matching 7 bases. Germline CDR1 MDHEN, CDR2 SYDVKM. The CDR3 length is 14 residues. V trimming: 10 bases; J trimming: 0 bases; junction bases outside the gene matches: 8. CDR3 residues: CATLTGVMNTEAFF. DNA of the CDR3: TGTGCCACCCTAACAGGGGTCATGAACACTGAAGCTTTCTTT.

V gene TRBV5-1 combines with J gene TRBJ2-3; 8 nucleotides line up with TRBD1. V lost 4 bases, J lost 6 bases, and 10 bases stayed unmatched. This CDR3 has 15 amino acids. In germline, CDR1 is SGHRS, CDR2 YFSETQ. CDR3 nucleotide sequence: TGCGCCAGCAGCGCTTCAGGGGGCTCAGCGGATACGCAGTATTTT. Its translation is CASSASGGSADTQYF. The full variable domain, rest sourced from reference TRBV5-1 and TRBJ2-3, is KAGVTQTPRYLIKTRGQQVTLSCSPISGHRSVSWYQQTPGQGLQFLFEYFSETQRNKGNFPGRFSGRQFSNSRSEMNVSTLELGDSALYLCASSASGGSADTQYFGPGTRLTVL.

This rearrangement joins TRBV19 to TRBJ2-3; 9 bases line up with TRBD1. CDR3 length equals 15 residues. Per the germline V gene, CDR1 is LNHDA and CDR2 is SQIVND (reference sequence). V shed 6 bases and J 5 bases; nucleotides not matched to a gene: 9. The CDR3 region is CASSFYRGLGDTQYF. The CDR3 DNA reads TGTGCCAGTAGCTTCTACAGGGGGCTGGGAGATACGCAGTATTTT.

The chain links TRBV6-1 to TRBJ2-3, with TRBD2 as a possible D gene (7 bases). This CDR3 spans 12 amino acids. Between the trimmed V and J ends, which lost 6 bases and 5 bases, there was a span of 9 bases. The V gene's germline CDR1 is MNHNS and CDR2 SASEGT. CDR3 in DNA: TGTGCCAGCAGGGGAGGGGGAGATACGCAGTATTTT. Its protein is CASRGGGDTQYF.

The chain recombines TRBV5-1 with TRBJ2-1; TRBD2 matches at 8 bases. Losses at the gene ends were 4 bases for V and 6 bases for J; bases not matched to a gene: 9. Germline V CDR1 and CDR2: SGHRS, YFSETQ. There are 15 residues in the CDR3. CDR3 nucleotide sequence: TGCGCCAGCAGCGTAACCGGGACTAGTGTCAATGAGCAGTTCTTC. Translated, it gives CASSVTGTSVNEQFF.

The J gene is TRBJ2-1, the V gene TRBV9; TRBD2 aligns across 10 bases. Germline CDR1 is SGDLS and CDR2 is YYNGEE. V lost 5 bases to trimming and J lost 1 base; unmatched junction nucleotides: 3. The CDR3 totals 15 residues. The CDR3 region is CASSAAGGSYNEQFF. Written as DNA, the CDR3 is TGTGCCAGCAGTGCAGCGGGGGGGTCCTACAATGAGCAGTTCTTC.

The V gene is TRBV30, the J gene TRBJ2-3, with D tentatively TRBD2 (5 bases). CDR3 length: 11 amino acids. Deletions cut 3 bases from V and 6 bases from J, with 7 bases between. In germline, CDR1 is GTSNPN, CDR2 SVGIG (reference sequence). The CDR3 DNA sequence: TGTGCCTGGAGCGGGGTGGATACGCAGTATTTT. Translation gives CAWSGVDTQYF.

This chain links TRBV4-1 with TRBJ1-1; D may be TRBD1 (6 bases). V was pared by 0 bases and J by 5 bases, with 10 bases between. The CDR3 covers 14 residues. Germline V gene sequence: CDR1 MGHRA, CDR2 YSYEKL. CDR3 bases: TGCGCCAGCAGCCAAGAGGGGGGGCCTACTGAAGCTTTCTTT. Amino acids: CASSQEGGPTEAFF.

This clone was detected only a few times. The V call is TRBV6-1, the J call TRBJ1-2; TRBD1 is a possible D gene (6 bases). Germline CDR1 MNHNS, CDR2 SASEGT. The CDR3 runs 14 residues. Trimming cost V 2 bases and J 8 bases, with 15 bases left between them. The chain's CDR3 is CASSELDSGGGYTF. Written as DNA, the CDR3 is TGTGCCAGCAGTGAACTGGACAGCGGGGGGGGCTACACCTTC.

This clone was detected only once. The chain employs TRBV4-3 and TRBJ2-7; TRBD2 aligns across 7 bases. Unmatched junction bases numbered 5, after V lost 4 bases and J lost 5 bases. This CDR3 contains 13 residues. The germline V gene has CDR1 LGHNA and CDR2 YSLEER. The CDR3 DNA follows: TGCGCCAGCAGCCCGGCTGGGAGGGACGAGCAGTACTTC. Its protein product is CASSPAGRDEQYF.